The clone carrying this TCR beta chain was found once. Its cognate antigen is unknown. Unmatched junction bases numbered 7, after V lost 4 bases and J lost 1 base. Germline CDR1 reads MNHEY; CDR2 reads SVGAGI. The CDR3 sequence is 16 residues long. This record belongs to a study of vaccination and CD4 T cells after COVID-19. Treatment given: approximately 9-day PBMC culture with coronavirus spike peptide pools or control peptides (ViraFEST assay). At the Johns Hopkins FTIC core, DNA taken from cultured CD4+ T cells was sequenced by way of the Oncomine TCR Beta short-read assay. TCRdb re-derived calls from the PCR reads in MiXCR, one entry per CDR3 protein. The sample lists some 9,700 distinct CDR3 sequences; approximately 70% were seen once.

The sequencing input was CD4+ T cells from blood, cultured in vitro. The rearrangement uses TRBV6-5 and TRBJ2-3; 8 positions agree with TRBD2. The clonotype was recovered from a human donor who had recovered from COVID-19. The CDR3 sequence is CASSSSAGAGTDTQYF. The DNA for the CDR3 is TGTGCCAGCAGTTCTTCAGCGGGAGCTGGCACAGATACGCAGTATTTT.